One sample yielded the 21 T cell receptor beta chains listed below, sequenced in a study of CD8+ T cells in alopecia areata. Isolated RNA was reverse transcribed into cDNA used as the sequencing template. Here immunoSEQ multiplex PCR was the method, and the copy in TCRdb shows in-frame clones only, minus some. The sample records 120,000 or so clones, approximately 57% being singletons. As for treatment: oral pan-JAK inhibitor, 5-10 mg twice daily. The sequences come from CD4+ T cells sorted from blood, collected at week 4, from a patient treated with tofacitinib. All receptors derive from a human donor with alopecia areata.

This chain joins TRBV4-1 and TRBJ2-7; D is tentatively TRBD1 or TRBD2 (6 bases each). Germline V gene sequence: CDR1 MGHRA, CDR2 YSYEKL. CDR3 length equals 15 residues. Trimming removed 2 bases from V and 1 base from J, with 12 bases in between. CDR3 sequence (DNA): TGCGCCAGCAGCCAATGGGGGGCAGAATCCTACGAGCAGTACTTC. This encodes CASSQWGAESYEQYF.

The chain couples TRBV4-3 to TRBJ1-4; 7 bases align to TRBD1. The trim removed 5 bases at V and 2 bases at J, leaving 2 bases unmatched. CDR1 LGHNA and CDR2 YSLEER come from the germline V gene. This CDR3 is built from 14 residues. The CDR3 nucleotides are TGCGCCAGCAGCACGGGACAGACTAATGAAAAACTGTTTTTT. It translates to CASSTGQTNEKLFF.

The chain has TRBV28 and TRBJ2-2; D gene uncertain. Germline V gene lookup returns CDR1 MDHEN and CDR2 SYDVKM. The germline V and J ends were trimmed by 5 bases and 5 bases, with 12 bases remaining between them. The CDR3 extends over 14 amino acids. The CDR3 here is CASSRHDSTGELFF. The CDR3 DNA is TGTGCCAGCAGTCGACATGACTCAACCGGGGAGCTGTTTTTT. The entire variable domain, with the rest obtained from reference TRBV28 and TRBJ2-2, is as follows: DVKVTQSSRYLVKRTGEKVFLECVQDMDHENMFWYRQDPGLGLRLIYFSYDVKMKEKGDIPEGYSVSREKKERFSLILESASTNQTSMYLCASSRHDSTGELFFGEGSRLTVL.

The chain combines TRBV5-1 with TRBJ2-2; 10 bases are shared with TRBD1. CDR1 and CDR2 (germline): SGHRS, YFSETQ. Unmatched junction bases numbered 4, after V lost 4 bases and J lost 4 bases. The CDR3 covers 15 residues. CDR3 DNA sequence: TGCGCCAGCAGCCGCGGGGACAGGGGCACCGGGGAGCTGTTTTTT. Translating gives CASSRGDRGTGELFF.

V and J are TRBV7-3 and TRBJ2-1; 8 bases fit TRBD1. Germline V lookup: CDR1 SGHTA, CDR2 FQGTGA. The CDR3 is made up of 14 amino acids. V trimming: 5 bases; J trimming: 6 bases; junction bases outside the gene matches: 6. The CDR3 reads CASSPLGTGNEQFF. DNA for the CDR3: TGTGCCAGCAGCCCCCTCGGGACAGGCAATGAGCAGTTCTTC. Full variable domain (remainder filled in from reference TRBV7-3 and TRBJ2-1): GAGVSQTPSNKVTEKGKYVELRCDPISGHTALYWYRQSLGQGPEFLIYFQGTGAADDSGLPNDRFFAVRPEGSVSTLKIQRTERGDSAVYLCASSPLGTGNEQFFGPGTRLTVL.

This CDR3 is CSVLVGSGGTEAFF. In DNA, the CDR3 is TGCAGCGTCTTAGTGGGCTCGGGGGGGACTGAAGCTTTCTTT. This chain uses TRBV29-1 with TRBJ1-1; possibly TRBD1 for D (5 bases). This CDR3 is built from 14 residues. V gave up 6 bases and J gave up 5 bases, with 19 bases separating them. Germline V lookup: CDR1 SQVTM, CDR2 ANQGSEA.

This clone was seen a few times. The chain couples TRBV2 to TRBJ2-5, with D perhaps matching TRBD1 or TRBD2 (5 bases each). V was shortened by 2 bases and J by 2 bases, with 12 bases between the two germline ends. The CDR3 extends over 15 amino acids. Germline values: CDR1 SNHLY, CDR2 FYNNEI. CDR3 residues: CASSEQGEGQETQYF. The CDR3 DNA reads TGTGCCAGCAGTGAACAGGGAGAGGGGCAAGAGACCCAGTACTTC.

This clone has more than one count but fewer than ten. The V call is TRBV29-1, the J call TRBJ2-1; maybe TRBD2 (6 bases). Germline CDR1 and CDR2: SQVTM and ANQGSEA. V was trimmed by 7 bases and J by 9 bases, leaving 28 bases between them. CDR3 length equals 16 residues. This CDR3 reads CSAIRAGNGDSTEQFF. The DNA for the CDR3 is TGCAGCGCCATTCGGGCGGGAAACGGTGACTCCACTGAGCAGTTCTTC.

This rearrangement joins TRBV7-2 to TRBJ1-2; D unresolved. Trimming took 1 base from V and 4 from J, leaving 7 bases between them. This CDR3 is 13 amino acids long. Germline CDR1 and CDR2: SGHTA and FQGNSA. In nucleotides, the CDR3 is TGTGCCAGCAGCTTAGGGCAGATCTATGGCTACACCTTC. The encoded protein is CASSLGQIYGYTF.

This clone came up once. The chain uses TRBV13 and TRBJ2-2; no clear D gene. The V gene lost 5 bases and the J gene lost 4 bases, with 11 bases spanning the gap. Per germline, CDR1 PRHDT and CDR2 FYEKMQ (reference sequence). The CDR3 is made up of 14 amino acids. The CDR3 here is CASSLRTSTGELFF. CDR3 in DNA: TGTGCCAGCAGCCTTAGAACGTCCACCGGGGAGCTGTTTTTT.

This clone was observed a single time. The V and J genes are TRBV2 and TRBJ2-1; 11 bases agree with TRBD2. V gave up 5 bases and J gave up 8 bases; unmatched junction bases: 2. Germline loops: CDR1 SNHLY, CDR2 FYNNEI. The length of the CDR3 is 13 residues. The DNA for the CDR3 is TGTGCCAGCAGTCCTAGCGGGGGGTATGAGCAGTTCTTC. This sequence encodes CASSPSGGYEQFF. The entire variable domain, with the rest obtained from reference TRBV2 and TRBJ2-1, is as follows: EPEVTQTPSHQVTQMGQEVILRCVPISNHLYFYWYRQILGQKVEFLVSFYNNEISEKSEIFDDQFSVERPDGSNFTLKIRSTKLEDSAMYFCASSPSGGYEQFFGPGTRLTVL.

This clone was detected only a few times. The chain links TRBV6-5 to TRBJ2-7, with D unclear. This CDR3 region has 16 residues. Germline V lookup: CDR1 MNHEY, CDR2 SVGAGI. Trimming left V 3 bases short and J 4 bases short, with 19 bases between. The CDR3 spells CASSYHPGASGYEQYF. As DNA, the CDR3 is TGTGCCAGCAGTTATCACCCGGGTGCCAGTGGGTACGAGCAGTACTTC.

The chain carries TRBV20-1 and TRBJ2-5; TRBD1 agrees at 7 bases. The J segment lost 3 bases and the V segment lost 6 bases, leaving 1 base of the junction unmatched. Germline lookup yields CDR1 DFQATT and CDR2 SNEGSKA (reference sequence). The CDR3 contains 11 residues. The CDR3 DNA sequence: TGCAGTGCCACAGGGGAAGAGACCCAGTACTTC. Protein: CSATGEETQYF.

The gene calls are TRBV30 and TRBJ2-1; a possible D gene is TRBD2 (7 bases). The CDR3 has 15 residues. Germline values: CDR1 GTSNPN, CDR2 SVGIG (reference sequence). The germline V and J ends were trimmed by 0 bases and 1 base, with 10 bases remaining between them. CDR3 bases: TGTGCCTGGAGTGTAGAGGGGGGGTCCTACAATGAGCAGTTCTTC. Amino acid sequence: CAWSVEGGSYNEQFF.

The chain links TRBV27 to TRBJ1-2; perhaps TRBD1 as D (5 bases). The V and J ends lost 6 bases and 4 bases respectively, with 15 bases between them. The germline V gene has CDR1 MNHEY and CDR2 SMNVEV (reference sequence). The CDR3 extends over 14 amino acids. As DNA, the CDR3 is TGTGCCAGCAGGTGGCAGGGTTGGGGCTATGGCTACACCTTC. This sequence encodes CASRWQGWGYGYTF.

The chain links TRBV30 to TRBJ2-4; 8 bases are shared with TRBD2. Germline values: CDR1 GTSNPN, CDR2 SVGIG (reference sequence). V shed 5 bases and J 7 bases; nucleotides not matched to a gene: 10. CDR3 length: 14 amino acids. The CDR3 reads CAWDAAAGANIQYF. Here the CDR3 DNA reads TGTGCCTGGGACGCCGCAGCGGGAGCGAACATTCAGTACTTC.

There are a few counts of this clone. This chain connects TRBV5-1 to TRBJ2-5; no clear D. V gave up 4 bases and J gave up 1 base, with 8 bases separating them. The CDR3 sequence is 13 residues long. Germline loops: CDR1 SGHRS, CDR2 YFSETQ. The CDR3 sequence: CASSIRPQETQYF. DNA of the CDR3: TGCGCCAGCAGCATTCGGCCCCAAGAGACCCAGTACTTC.

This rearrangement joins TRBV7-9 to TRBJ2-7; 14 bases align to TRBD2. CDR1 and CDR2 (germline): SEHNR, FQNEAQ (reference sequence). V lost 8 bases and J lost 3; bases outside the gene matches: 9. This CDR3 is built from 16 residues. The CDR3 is CASAPGTSGGNYEQYF. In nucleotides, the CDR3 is TGTGCCAGCGCCCCCGGGACTAGCGGGGGCAACTACGAGCAGTACTTC.

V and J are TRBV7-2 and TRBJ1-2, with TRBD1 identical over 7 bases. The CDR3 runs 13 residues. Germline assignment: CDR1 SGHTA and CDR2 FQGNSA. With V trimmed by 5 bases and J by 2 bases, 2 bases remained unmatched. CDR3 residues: CASSDRVNYGYTF. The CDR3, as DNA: TGTGCCAGCAGCGACAGGGTCAACTATGGCTACACCTTC. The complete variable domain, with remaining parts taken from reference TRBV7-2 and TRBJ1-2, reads GAGVSQSPSNKVTEKGKDVELRCDPISGHTALYWYRQSLGQGLEFLIYFQGNSAPDKSGLPSDRFSAERTGGSVSTLTIQRTQQEDSAVYLCASSDRVNYGYTFGSGTRLTVV.

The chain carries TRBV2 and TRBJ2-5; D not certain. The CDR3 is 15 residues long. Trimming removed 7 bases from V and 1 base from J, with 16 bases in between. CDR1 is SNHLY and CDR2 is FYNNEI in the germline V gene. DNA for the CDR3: TGTGCCAGCACCGCCAACTGGGAACTCCAAGAGACCCAGTACTTC. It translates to CASTANWELQETQYF. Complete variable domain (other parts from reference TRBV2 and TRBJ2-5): EPEVTQTPSHQVTQMGQEVILRCVPISNHLYFYWYRQILGQKVEFLVSFYNNEISEKSEIFDDQFSVERPDGSNFTLKIRSTKLEDSAMYFCASTANWELQETQYFGPGTRLLVL.

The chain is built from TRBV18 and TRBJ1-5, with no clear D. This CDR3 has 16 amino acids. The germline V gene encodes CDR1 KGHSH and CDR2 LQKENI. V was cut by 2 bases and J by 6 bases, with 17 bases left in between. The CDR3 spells CASSPGPPRMVQPQHF. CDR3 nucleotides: TGTGCCAGCTCACCAGGGCCCCCCAGAATGGTTCAGCCCCAGCATTTT.